The sequence of this TCR beta chain was determined in a study of control samples from healthy donors and cancer patients. The germline CDR1 and CDR2 sequences are KGHSH and LQKENI. The CDR3 is 14 residues long. With 3 bases clipped from V and 2 bases from J, the junction kept 1 base outside the gene matches. Sequencing used immunoSEQ multiplex PCR; TCRdb keeps in-frame clones, though not all of them. The sample has roughly 79,000 clones; approximately 84% are singletons. The source of this sequence is a man between 45 and 60 years old in good health. The chain joins TRBV18 to TRBJ1-5; TRBD1 matches 7 bases. The sample taken for sequencing was blood. CDR3: CASSPGQRNQPQHF. CDR3 nucleotide sequence: TGTGCCAGCTCACCGGGACAGCGCAATCAGCCCCAGCATTTT.